This T cell receptor beta chain came from a study of T cells in Graves' hyperthyroidism and ophthalmopathy. It was RNA transcripts that yielded the amplified TCR beta CDR3 regions. The HTBI primer set was used in a first-round RT-PCR of the TCR CDR3. Each CDR3 protein is one row after TCRdb ran MiXCR on the multiplex PCR reads. This table has a few hundred thousand distinct CDR3 sequences, 14% appearing once. The CDR3 spans 15 residues. V was shortened by 3 bases and J by 5 bases, with 15 bases between the two germline ends. Germline-derived CDR1 and CDR2 are KGHDR and SFDVKD. Hyperthyroidism patients were newly diagnosed, had disease duration under 2 months, and were aged 18 to 65 years. Thyroid ultrasound, orbital computed tomography, clinical symptoms, and serum thyroxine and TRAb underpinned diagnoses. The blood specimen was taken at initial hyperthyroidism diagnosis, before any ophthalmopathy symptoms.

This clonotype was counted at least ten times. This chain connects TRBV24-1 to TRBJ1-2; TRBD1 is a possible D gene (5 bases). The origin of this receptor is a woman aged 25 to 39 with Graves' hyperthyroidism that later progressed to Graves' ophthalmopathy. The material sequenced was blood. The CDR3 sequence: CATSDRPTAMYGYTF. As DNA, the CDR3 is TGTGCCACCAGTGATCGCCCGACAGCTATGTATGGCTACACCTTC.